The TCR beta chain under discussion was sequenced for a study of T cell clonality in common variable immunodeficiency. General study points: CVID subjects had higher TCRbeta clonality than healthy controls, most marked in about a third.

The CDR3 is 14 amino acids. V was shortened by 6 bases and J by 6 bases, with 18 bases between the two germline ends. Per the germline V gene, CDR1 is DFQATT and CDR2 is SNEGSKA (reference sequence). This clone was counted at least ten times. Its matching antigen is unknown. The read comes to an end 3 residues before the CDR3 does, leaving the germline J gene to fill in the end. Some clones are missing from TCRdb's copy, which holds only in-frame ones; the method was immunoSEQ multiplex PCR. Altogether around 60,000 clones were found in the sample, and no singletons occur. The V gene is TRBV20-1, the J gene TRBJ2-1; perhaps TRBD2 as D (6 bases). The sequenced sample consisted of peripheral blood mononuclear cells. The source is a person aged 18-70 years in good health. This CDR3 reads CSARWRVGGNEQFF. The CDR3 bases that were read are TGCAGTGCCAGATGGAGGGTGGGGGGCAATGAG.